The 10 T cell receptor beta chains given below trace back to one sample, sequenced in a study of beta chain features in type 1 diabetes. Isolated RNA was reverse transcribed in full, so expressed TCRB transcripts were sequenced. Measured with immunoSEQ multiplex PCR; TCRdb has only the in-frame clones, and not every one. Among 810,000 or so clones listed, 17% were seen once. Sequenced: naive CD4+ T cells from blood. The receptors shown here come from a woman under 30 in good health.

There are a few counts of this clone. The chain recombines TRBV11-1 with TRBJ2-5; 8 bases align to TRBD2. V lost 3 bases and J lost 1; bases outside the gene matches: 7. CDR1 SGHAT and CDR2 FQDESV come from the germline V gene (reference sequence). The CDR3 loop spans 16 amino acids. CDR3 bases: TGTGCCAGCAGCTTTGTTACTAGCGGTGTCCAAGAGACCCAGTACTTC. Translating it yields CASSFVTSGVQETQYF.

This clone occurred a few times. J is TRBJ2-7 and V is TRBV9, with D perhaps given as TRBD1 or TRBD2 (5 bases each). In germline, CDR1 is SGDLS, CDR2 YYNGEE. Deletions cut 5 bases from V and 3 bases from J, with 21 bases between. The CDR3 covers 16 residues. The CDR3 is CASSRDGPRLSYEQYF. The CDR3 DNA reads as TGTGCCAGCAGTCGGGACGGACCCCGACTTAGCTACGAGCAGTACTTC.

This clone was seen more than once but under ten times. This chain's CDR3 is CASSLLDATYEQYF. In DNA, the CDR3 is TGTGCCAGCAGTTTACTGGACGCTACCTACGAGCAGTACTTC. The chain links TRBV28 to TRBJ2-7; no clear D. Looked up from germline, CDR1 is MDHEN and CDR2 is SYDVKM. The V end lost 2 bases, the J end lost 2 bases, and 10 bases lay between the germline ends. This CDR3 is built from 14 residues.

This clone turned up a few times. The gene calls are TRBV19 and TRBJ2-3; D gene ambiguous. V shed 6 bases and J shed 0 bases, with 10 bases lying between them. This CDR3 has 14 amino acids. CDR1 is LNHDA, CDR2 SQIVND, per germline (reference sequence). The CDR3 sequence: CASRKAASTDTQYF. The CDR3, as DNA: TGTGCCAGTAGAAAAGCAGCAAGCACAGATACGCAGTATTTT.

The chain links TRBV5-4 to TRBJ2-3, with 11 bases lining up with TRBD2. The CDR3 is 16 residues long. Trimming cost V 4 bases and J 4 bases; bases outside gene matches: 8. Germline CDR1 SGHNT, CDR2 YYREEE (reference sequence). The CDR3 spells CASSRTSGGHSDTQYF. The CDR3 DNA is TGTGCCAGCAGCCGTACTAGCGGGGGCCACTCAGATACGCAGTATTTT.

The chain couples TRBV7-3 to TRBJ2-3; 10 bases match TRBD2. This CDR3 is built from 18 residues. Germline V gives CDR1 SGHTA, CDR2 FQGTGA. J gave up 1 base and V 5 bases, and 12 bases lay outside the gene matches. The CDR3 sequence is CASSRRRSGGFGTDTQYF. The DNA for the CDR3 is TGTGCCAGCAGCCGCAGGCGTAGCGGGGGGTTTGGCACAGATACGCAGTATTTT.

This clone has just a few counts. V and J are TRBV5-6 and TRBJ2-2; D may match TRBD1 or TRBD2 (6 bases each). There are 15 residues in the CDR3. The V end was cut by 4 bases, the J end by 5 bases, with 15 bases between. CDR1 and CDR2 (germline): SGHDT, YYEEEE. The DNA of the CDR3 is TGTGCCAGCAGCCCTGAGGGGGGTACTACCGGGGAGCTGTTTTTT. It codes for CASSPEGGTTGELFF.

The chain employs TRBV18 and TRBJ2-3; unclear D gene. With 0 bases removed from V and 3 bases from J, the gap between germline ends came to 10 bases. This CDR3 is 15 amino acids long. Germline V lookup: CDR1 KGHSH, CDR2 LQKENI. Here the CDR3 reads CASSPPSYRTDTQYF. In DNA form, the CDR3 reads TGTGCCAGCTCACCACCTTCATACAGAACAGATACGCAGTATTTT.

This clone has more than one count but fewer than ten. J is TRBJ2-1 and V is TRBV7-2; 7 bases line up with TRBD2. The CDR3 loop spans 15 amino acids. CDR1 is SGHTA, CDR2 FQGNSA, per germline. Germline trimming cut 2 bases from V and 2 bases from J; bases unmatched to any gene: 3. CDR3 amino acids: CASSLQRGTYNEQFF. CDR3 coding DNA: TGTGCCAGCAGCTTACAGCGGGGAACCTACAATGAGCAGTTCTTC.

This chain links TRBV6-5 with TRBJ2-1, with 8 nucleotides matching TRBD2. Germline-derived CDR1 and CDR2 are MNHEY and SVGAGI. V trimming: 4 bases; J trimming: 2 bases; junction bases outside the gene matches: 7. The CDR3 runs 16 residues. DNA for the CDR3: TGTGCCAGCAGTTCTATGAGCGGGAGCACCTACAATGAGCAGTTCTTC. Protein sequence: CASSSMSGSTYNEQFF.